Given below is one T cell receptor beta chain in context. Its antigen is undetermined. This sample was taken from a study of blood T cells in healthy people across ages. Whole-study results and caveats: One million T cells yielded diversity estimates that were considered underestimates.

Alongside a J-beta primer mix, a sample-barcoded 5' primer served in a second PCR lasting about 7 to 12 cycles. Each cDNA molecule was tagged by a template-switch adaptor that had 12 random nucleotides. TCRdb reprocessed the 5' RACE reads with MiXCR, giving one entry per CDR3 protein. In the table there are 1.5 million to 1.9 million distinct CDR3 sequences, roughly 43% of which are singletons. Trimming shortened V by 4 bases and J by 0 bases, and 10 bases separated the two germline ends. The CDR3 sequence is 15 residues long. Germline V gene lookup returns CDR1 ENHRY and CDR2 SYGVKD. The individuals who served as donors were healthy Caucasians living in Russia, aged about 6 to 95.

The genes are TRBV10-3 and TRBJ2-1; D gene unclear. The sequence was obtained from a woman in her late teens or twenties in good health. What was sequenced was blood. The DNA for the CDR3 is TGTGCCATCAGTGTGGACCCTAGCTCCTACAATGAGCAGTTCTTC. Translated, it gives CAISVDPSSYNEQFF.